This TCR beta chain was recorded in a study of naive and memory T cell subsets. Trimming left V 5 bases short and J 9 bases short, with 16 bases between. The CDR3 extends over 13 amino acids. General study results and limits: The RNA method is potentially sensitive to activation and differentiation changes.

The SP2 primer and nested alpha and beta constant region primers amplified ligated cDNA in four rounds. TCRdb passed the 5' RACE reads through MiXCR, listing each CDR3 protein once. The repertoire holds 50,000 to 60,000 distinct CDR3 sequences, with less than 10% as singletons. The library had UMIs added by 3' ligation of an oligonucleotide to TCR cDNA. RNA was extracted from 2 to 2.5 ml of whole blood of healthy adults. Unsorted total RNA, roughly 1 to 1,100 ng, was DNase treated before reverse transcription. In its sample, this clonotype was seen many times. Its antigen is currently unknown. The chain combines TRBV12-3 or TRBV12-4 with TRBJ2-5, with D perhaps being TRBD1 or TRBD2 (6 bases each). This clonotype was obtained from a female donor in good health. CDR3 residues: CASSEIPGAAQYF. CDR3 sequence (DNA): TGTGCCAGCAGTGAGATCCCGGGGGCGGCCCAGTACTTC.